This entry lists 15 T cell receptor beta chains sequenced from one sample in a study of tumor-infiltrating lymphocytes in primary liver carcinoma. With around 500 ng total RNA as template and a constant-region primer, TCR beta cDNA was made. Libraries of TCR beta came from three nested multiplex PCR rounds with slightly modified ARM-PCR. The opening two PCR rounds, nine to eleven cycles each, paired TRBV1-TRBV30 forward primers with a C-beta reverse primer. TCRdb reprocessed the multiplex PCR reads with MiXCR, giving one entry per CDR3 protein. The data show tens of thousands of distinct CDR3 sequences, roughly 70% seen once. Unsorted bulk tissue, about 19-31 mg of it, served as the source for co-extraction of RNA and DNA. The source material was liver tumor tissue from sampling region 5. The subset: tumor region T5, tumor centre. These receptor sequences come from a man aged 35 to 55 with primary liver carcinoma and hepatitis B virus infection.

The chain combines TRBV6-6 with TRBJ2-1; 14 positions match TRBD2. Per the germline V gene, CDR1 is MNHNY and CDR2 is SVGAGI (reference sequence). V lost 4 bases and J lost 7; bases outside the gene matches: 3. This CDR3 contains 15 residues. CDR3 coding DNA: TGTGCCAGCAGTTCCGGGACTAGCGGGGGTAATGAGCAGTTCTTC. As protein: CASSSGTSGGNEQFF.

This clonotype was seen repeatedly, ten times or more. The chain couples TRBV2 to TRBJ2-7; TRBD1 agrees at 7 bases. This CDR3 spans 13 amino acids. J lost 0 bases, V lost 8 bases, and 4 bases had no gene match. Germline CDR1 is SNHLY and CDR2 is FYNNEI. In DNA, the CDR3 is TGTGCCAGCGACAGGGCCCCCTCCTACGAGCAGTACTTC. It yields the protein CASDRAPSYEQYF.

Remarks on this clonotype: The junction departs from germline at one end; a sequencing error may be responsible. V usage is TRBV29-1 and J usage is TRBJ2-1; D unresolved. This CDR3 has 13 amino acids. The germline V gene has CDR1 SQVTM and CDR2 ANQGSEA. CDR3 DNA: TGCAACGTTGAAGATACTACTCACAATGAGCAGTTTTTC. Amino acid sequence: CNVEDTTHNEQFF.

Many counts were recorded for this clonotype. V gene TRBV5-4 combines with J gene TRBJ1-1, with D unresolved. The CDR3 has 13 amino acids. V gave up 0 bases and J gave up 2 bases, with 5 bases separating them. Per the germline V gene, CDR1 is SGHNT and CDR2 is YYREEE (reference sequence). The CDR3 region is CASSLDYNTEAFF. The CDR3 DNA sequence: TGTGCCAGCAGCTTGGACTATAACACTGAAGCTTTCTTT. The complete variable domain, with remaining parts taken from reference TRBV5-4 and TRBJ1-1, reads ETGVTQSPTHLIKTRGQQVTLRCSSQSGHNTVSWYQQALGQGPQFIFQYYREEENGRGNFPPRFSGLQFPNYSSELNVNALELDDSALYLCASSLDYNTEAFFGQGTRLTVV.

This clonotype is a singleton in its sample. At one end, the junction sequence differs from germline, possibly due to a read error. Here the CDR3 reads CANSQEPHPGVGLDTQYF. CDR3 DNA: TGTGCCAACAGCCAAGAACCCCACCCGGGAGTCGGTTTAGATACGCAGTATTTT. The chain combines TRBV4-2 with TRBJ2-3, with a weak D call TRBD2 (6 bases). The CDR3 contains 18 residues. Germline CDR1 LGHNA, CDR2 YNFKEQ.

For this clonotype: An end of the junction does not agree with germline; a read error may underlie this. V and J are TRBV10-3 and TRBJ2-3, with D unresolved. The CDR3 extends over 18 amino acids. Germline lookup yields CDR1 ENHRY and CDR2 SYGVKD. In DNA, the CDR3 is TGTGCCACCAGTGAGTTGTTTTCAGGATCACAACTCACAGATACGCAGTATTTT. As protein: CATSELFSGSQLTDTQYF.

This clonotype appeared a few times. This may come from a read error, since a much larger clone is one base off. This chain uses TRBV28 with TRBJ2-1; D is perhaps TRBD2 (7 bases). V was pared by 7 bases and J by 9 bases, with 19 bases between. Per the germline V gene, CDR1 is MDHEN and CDR2 is SYDVKM. This CDR3 contains 14 residues. The CDR3: CASNSPVGGREQFF. In DNA form, the CDR3 reads TGTGCCAGCAATTCCCCAGTCGGGGGGCGTGAGCAGTTCTTC. The full variable domain, its missing parts supplied by reference TRBV28 and TRBJ2-1, is DVKVTQSSRYLVKRTGEKVFLECVQDMDHENMFWYRQDPGLGLRLIYFSYDVKMKEKGDIPEGYSVSREKKERFSLILESASTNQTSMYLCASNSPVGGREQFFGPGTRLTVL.

Comments on this clonotype: Compared with germline, one end of the junction differs, possibly owing to a read error. This chain joins TRBV12-3 or TRBV12-4 and TRBJ2-3; no reliable D call. This CDR3 is 12 amino acids long. DNA for the CDR3: TGTACCAGTACTGAAGGCACAGATACGCAGTATTTT. It translates to CTSTEGTDTQYF.

The sample holds one count of this clonotype. The final CDR3 position lacks the conserved phenylalanine or tryptophan, pointing to a likely read error. V is TRBV11-2 and J is TRBJ2-7, with D possibly being TRBD2 (5 bases). The CDR3 contains 14 residues. Germline-derived CDR1 and CDR2 are SGHAT and FQNNGV. The CDR3 here is CANSLDGDSYEQYL. CDR3 nucleotides: TGTGCCAACAGCTTGGACGGGGACTCCTACGAGCAGTACCTC.

Details on this clonotype: A clone one base away is much larger, so this may be a read error. This is likely a read error, given that the CDR3 carries no conserved phenylalanine or tryptophan at its end. The chain links TRBV30 to TRBJ2-3; D ambiguous. Deletions cut 4 bases from V and 3 bases from J, with 11 bases between. This CDR3 comprises 13 residues. CDR1 and CDR2 (germline): GTSNPN, SVGIG (reference sequence). The CDR3 spells CAWNVGRTDTQYL. CDR3 in DNA: TGTGCCTGGAACGTGGGAAGGACAGATACGCAGTATCTT.

Remarks on this clonotype: This likely comes from a read error, as the CDR3 has no conserved phenylalanine or tryptophan at its end. The CDR3 coding sequence is TGTGCCATCGTGAGGACAGAATCTTACGAGCAGTACTTG. This translates into CAIVRTESYEQYL. This rearrangement joins TRBV10-3 to TRBJ2-7, with D tentatively TRBD1 (6 bases). The CDR3 covers 13 residues. Trimming stripped 8 bases from V and 4 bases from J, with 15 bases between. In germline, CDR1 is ENHRY, CDR2 SYGVKD.

This clonotype was counted at least ten times. Here the CDR3 reads CASSFRSGRLQETQYF. CDR3 nucleotide sequence: TGTGCCAGCAGTTTTCGCAGCGGGAGGCTGCAAGAGACCCAGTACTTC. The rearrangement joins TRBV28 to TRBJ2-5; TRBD2 matches 9 bases. The germline CDR1 and CDR2 sequences are MDHEN and SYDVKM. This CDR3 spans 16 amino acids. V shed 3 bases and J 2 bases; nucleotides not matched to a gene: 7.

In its sample, this clonotype was seen a few times. A much larger clone lies a single base off, so this may be a read error. The conserved closing phenylalanine or tryptophan is absent in this CDR3, likely reflecting a read error. The chain combines TRBV5-1 with TRBJ2-1; tentatively, D is TRBD1 (5 bases). Germline V gene sequence: CDR1 SGHRS, CDR2 YFSETQ. The CDR3 runs to 15 residues. Trimming took 0 bases from V and 3 from J, leaving 10 bases between them. The CDR3 spells CASSLEAGNYNEQFL. Here the CDR3 DNA reads TGCGCCAGCAGCTTGGAGGCAGGGAACTACAATGAGCAGTTCCTC.

This clonotype is medium-sized in the sample. V gene TRBV12-5 combines with J gene TRBJ2-2, with D possibly called TRBD1 or TRBD2 (6 bases each). V was shortened by 5 bases and J by 0 bases, with 13 bases between the two germline ends. This CDR3 has 16 amino acids. CDR1 is LGHNT, CDR2 FRNRAP, per germline. The CDR3 loop reads CASGPPGATNTGELFF. CDR3 sequence (DNA): TGTGCTAGTGGTCCTCCGGGGGCCACGAACACCGGGGAGCTGTTTTTT.

Note on this clonotype: At one end the junction does not follow the germline gene, possibly because of a read error. CDR3 DNA: TGTGCCAGCAGTCCCCGCGACACCAGGGAGCTGTTTTTT. The encoded protein is CASSPRDTRELFF. This sequence joins TRBV2 and TRBJ2-2, with unresolved D. Looked up from germline, CDR1 is SNHLY and CDR2 is FYNNEI. The CDR3 contains 13 residues. Filled out from reference TRBV2 and TRBJ2-2, the complete variable domain reads EPEVTQTPSHQVTQMGQEVILRCVPISNHLYFYWYRQILGQKVEFLVSFYNNEISEKSEIFDDQFSVERPDGSNFTLKIRSTKLEDSAMYFCASSPRDTRELFFGEGSRLTVL.